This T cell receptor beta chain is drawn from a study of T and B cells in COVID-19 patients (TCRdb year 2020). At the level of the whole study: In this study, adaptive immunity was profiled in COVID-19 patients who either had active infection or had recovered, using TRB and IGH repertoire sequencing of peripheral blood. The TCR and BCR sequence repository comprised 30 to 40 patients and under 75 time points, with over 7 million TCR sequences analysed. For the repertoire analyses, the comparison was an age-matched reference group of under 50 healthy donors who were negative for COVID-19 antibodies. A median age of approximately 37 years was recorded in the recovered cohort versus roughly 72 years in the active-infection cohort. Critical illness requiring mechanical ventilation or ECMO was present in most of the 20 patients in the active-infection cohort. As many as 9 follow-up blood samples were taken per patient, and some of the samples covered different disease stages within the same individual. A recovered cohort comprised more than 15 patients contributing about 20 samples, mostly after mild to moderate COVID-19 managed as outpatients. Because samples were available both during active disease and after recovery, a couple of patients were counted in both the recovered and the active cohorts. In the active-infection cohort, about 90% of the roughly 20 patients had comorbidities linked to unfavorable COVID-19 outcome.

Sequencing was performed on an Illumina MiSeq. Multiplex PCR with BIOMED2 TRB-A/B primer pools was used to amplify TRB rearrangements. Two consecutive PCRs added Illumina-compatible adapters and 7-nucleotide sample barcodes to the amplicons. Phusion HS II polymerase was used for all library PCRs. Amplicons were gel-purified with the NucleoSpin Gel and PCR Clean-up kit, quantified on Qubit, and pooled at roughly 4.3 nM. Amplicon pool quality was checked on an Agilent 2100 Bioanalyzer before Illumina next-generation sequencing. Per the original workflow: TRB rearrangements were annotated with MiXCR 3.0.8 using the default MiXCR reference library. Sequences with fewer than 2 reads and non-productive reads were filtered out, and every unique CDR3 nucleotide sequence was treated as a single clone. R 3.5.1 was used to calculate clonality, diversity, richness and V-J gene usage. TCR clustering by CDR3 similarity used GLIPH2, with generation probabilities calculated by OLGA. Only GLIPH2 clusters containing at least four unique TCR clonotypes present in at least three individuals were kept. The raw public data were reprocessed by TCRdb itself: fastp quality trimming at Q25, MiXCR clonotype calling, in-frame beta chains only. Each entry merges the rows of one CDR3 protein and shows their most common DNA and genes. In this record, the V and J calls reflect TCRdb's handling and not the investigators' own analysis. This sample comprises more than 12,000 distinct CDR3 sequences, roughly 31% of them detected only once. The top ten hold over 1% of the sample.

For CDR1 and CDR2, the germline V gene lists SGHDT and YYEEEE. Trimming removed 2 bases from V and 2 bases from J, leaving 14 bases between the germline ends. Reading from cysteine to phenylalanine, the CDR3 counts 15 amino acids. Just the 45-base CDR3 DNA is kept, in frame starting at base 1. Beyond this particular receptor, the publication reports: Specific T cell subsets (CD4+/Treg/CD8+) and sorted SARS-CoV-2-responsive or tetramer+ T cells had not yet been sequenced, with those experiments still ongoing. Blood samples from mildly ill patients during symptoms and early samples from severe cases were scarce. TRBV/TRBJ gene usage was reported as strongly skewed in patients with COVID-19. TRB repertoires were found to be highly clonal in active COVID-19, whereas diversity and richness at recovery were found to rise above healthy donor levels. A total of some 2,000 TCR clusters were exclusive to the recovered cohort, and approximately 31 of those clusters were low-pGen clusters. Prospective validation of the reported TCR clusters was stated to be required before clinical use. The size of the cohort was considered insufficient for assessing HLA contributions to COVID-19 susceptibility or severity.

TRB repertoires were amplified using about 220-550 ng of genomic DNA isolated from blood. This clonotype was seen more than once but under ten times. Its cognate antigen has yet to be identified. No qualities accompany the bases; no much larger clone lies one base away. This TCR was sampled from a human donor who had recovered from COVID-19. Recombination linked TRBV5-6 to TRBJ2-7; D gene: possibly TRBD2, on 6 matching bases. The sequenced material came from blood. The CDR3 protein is CASSLGTLLTYEQYF. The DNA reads TGTGCCAGCAGCTTAGGGACTTTACTCACCTACGAGCAGTACTTC.